The clone carrying this TCR beta chain appeared a few times. The antigen remains unidentified. These data are taken from a study of T-cell reconstitution after alpha-beta-depleted transplantation in children. The CDR3 consists of 13 residues. The V gene's germline CDR1 is SGHKS and CDR2 YYEKEE (reference sequence). Trimming took off 3 bases at V and 8 bases at J, with 12 bases between the two ends. Study findings and constraints: For some patients, TCRbeta diversity was high at day 60 because of recipient T cells and thymic progenitors that survived. Newly produced T cells mostly accounted for T-cell counts and diversity one year post-transplant. About two months after transplant, alpha-beta T cells reportedly came from several hundred expanded graft clones.

Researchers prepared the TCRbeta library using unique molecular identifiers, the study reports. Using its own MiXCR run on the PCR reads, TCRdb lists one record per CDR3 protein. This sample has about a million distinct CDR3 sequences, with around 30% found just once. This clonotype was obtained from a boy younger than two who had a stem cell transplant for SCID, so the T cells may come from the graft donor. The V call is TRBV5-5, the J call TRBJ1-5; D remains ambiguous. Sequences were derived from PBMCs, mostly from graft donor cells, sampled 360 days after TCRalphabeta/CD19-depleted stem cell transplant. In DNA form, the CDR3 reads TGTGCCAGCAGCTACCAGAGGTGGGAGCCCCAGCATTTT. Its protein product is CASSYQRWEPQHF.